The 28 T cell receptor beta chains given below trace back to one sample, sequenced in a study of T-cell memory formation after mild COVID-19. Each CDR3 protein gets one entry after TCRdb re-called the 5' RACE reads with MiXCR. The sample shows roughly 190,000 distinct CDR3 sequences, approximately 30% of them seen only once. The specimen was PBMCs or a T cell subset sorted from them (not recorded which). All receptors come from an adult woman who had mild COVID-19 (a few samples of this study predate the infection). Cell type and time point are not known.

The CDR3 sequence: CAWRVRSANEQFF. CDR3 nucleotides: TGTGCCTGGCGAGTCCGAAGCGCCAATGAGCAGTTCTTC. This chain uses TRBV30 with TRBJ2-1; no firm D call. This CDR3 is 13 amino acids long. Looked up from germline, CDR1 is GTSNPN and CDR2 is SVGIG (reference sequence). V lost 5 bases, J lost 6 bases, and 14 bases lay in between.

This clonotype was seen only a few times. The gene calls are TRBV7-9 and TRBJ1-1, with a tentative D call TRBD1 (5 bases). Trimming removed 5 bases at V and 7 bases at J, with 8 bases between. From germline, CDR1 is SEHNR and CDR2 FQNEAQ (reference sequence). The CDR3 has 11 amino acids. This CDR3 reads CASSLGHEAFF. Here the CDR3 DNA reads TGTGCCAGCAGCCTCGGACATGAAGCTTTCTTT.

This clonotype occurred a few times. The rearrangement joins TRBV18 to TRBJ2-2; a possible D gene is TRBD2 (6 bases). Germline V lookup: CDR1 KGHSH, CDR2 LQKENI. This CDR3 comprises 17 residues. Trimming shortened V by 2 bases and J by 3 bases, and 16 bases separated the two germline ends. As DNA, the CDR3 is TGTGCCAGCTCACCAAGCCAAGGAGGGACTTACACCGGGGAGCTGTTTTTT. Translation gives CASSPSQGGTYTGELFF.

This clonotype was detected a few times. This chain uses TRBV5-1 with TRBJ1-1, with D possibly matching TRBD1 (5 bases). Looked up from germline, CDR1 is SGHRS and CDR2 is YFSETQ. V shed 3 bases and J shed 1 base, with 10 bases lying between them. The CDR3 is made up of 14 amino acids. CDR3 bases: TGCGCCAGCAGCTCCCGGGACGCGAACACTGAAGCTTTCTTT. Its protein product is CASSSRDANTEAFF.

This chain uses TRBV20-1 with TRBJ1-4; D is undetermined. This CDR3 spans 14 amino acids. Trimming stripped 1 base from V and 8 bases from J, with 14 bases between. Germline V gives CDR1 DFQATT, CDR2 SNEGSKA (reference sequence). This CDR3 is CSARVRIDNEKLFF. For the CDR3, the DNA is TGCAGTGCTAGAGTGAGAATCGACAACGAAAAACTGTTTTTT.

This clonotype occurred a few times. This chain links TRBV29-1 with TRBJ2-6, with 7 bases aligning to TRBD1. V gave up 4 bases and J gave up 2 bases; unmatched junction bases: 8. This CDR3 has 16 amino acids. In germline, CDR1 is SQVTM, CDR2 ANQGSEA. The CDR3 sequence is CSVARQGGPGANVLTF. In DNA form, the CDR3 reads TGCAGCGTTGCTCGACAGGGCGGACCTGGGGCCAACGTCCTGACTTTC. The full variable domain, its missing parts supplied by reference TRBV29-1 and TRBJ2-6, is SAVISQKPSRDICQRGTSLTIQCQVDSQVTMMFWYRQQPGQSLTLIATANQGSEATYESGFVIDKFPISRPNLTFSTLTVSNMSPEDSSIYLCSVARQGGPGANVLTFGAGSRLTVL.

This clonotype came up a few times. This chain joins TRBV7-6 and TRBJ2-2, with 8 bases aligning to TRBD2. Germline CDR1 SGHVS, CDR2 FNYEAQ. This CDR3 contains 16 residues. The trim removed 3 bases at V and 5 bases at J, leaving 8 bases unmatched. The CDR3 coding sequence is TGTGCCAGCAGCTTGGGTAGCGGGGTGAGGACCGGGGAGCTGTTTTTT. Translating it yields CASSLGSGVRTGELFF.

DNA for the CDR3: TGTGCCAGCAGCTTGGGAGGACAGGGGAGGGACCGGGGTGGCTACACCTTC. Its translation: CASSLGGQGRDRGGYTF. The chain recombines TRBV7-8 with TRBJ1-2; 9 bases line up with TRBD1. This CDR3 is built from 17 residues. Looked up from germline, CDR1 is SGHVS and CDR2 is FQNEAQ. The V segment lost 3 bases and the J segment 7 bases; nucleotides outside the gene matches: 15.

A few counts support this clonotype. The gene calls are TRBV18 and TRBJ1-6; D perhaps matches TRBD1 (6 bases). The germline V and J ends were trimmed by 0 bases and 7 bases, with 13 bases remaining between them. CDR3 length: 16 residues. Germline CDR1 and CDR2: KGHSH and LQKENI. As DNA, the CDR3 is TGTGCCAGCTCACCACCGACGGGGGGGCTCAATTCACCCCTCCACTTT. Translated: CASSPPTGGLNSPLHF.

This clonotype was recorded a few times. The V call is TRBV29-1, the J call TRBJ1-2; 7 nucleotides line up with TRBD1. This CDR3 contains 15 residues. The germline gives CDR1 SQVTM, CDR2 ANQGSEA. V was pared by 2 bases and J by 4 bases, with 10 bases of the junction left unmatched. The CDR3: CSVENADRESYGYTF. Here the CDR3 DNA reads TGCAGCGTTGAAAATGCCGACAGGGAATCCTATGGCTACACCTTC.

The rearrangement links TRBV24-1 to TRBJ1-5; D possibly corresponds to TRBD1 (5 bases). With 1 base removed from V and 9 bases from J, the gap between germline ends came to 9 bases. The length of the CDR3 is 13 residues. In germline, CDR1 is KGHDR, CDR2 SFDVKD. The CDR3 DNA follows: TGTGCCACCAGTGATTTAGGGGCTGGGCCCCAGCATTTT. It is translated as CATSDLGAGPQHF.

This clonotype was observed a few times. The rearrangement uses TRBV9 and TRBJ2-1; 10 nucleotides align to TRBD2. Germline loops: CDR1 SGDLS, CDR2 YYNGEE. CDR3 length: 16 amino acids. Losses at the gene ends were 3 bases for V and 6 bases for J; bases not matched to a gene: 9. Here the CDR3 DNA reads TGTGCCAGCAGCGCAAGAAGCGGGAGGGCCCCCAATGAGCAGTTCTTC. It is translated as CASSARSGRAPNEQFF. Full variable domain (rest looked up from reference TRBV9 and TRBJ2-1): DSGVTQTPKHLITATGQRVTLRCSPRSGDLSVYWYQQSLDQGLQFLIQYYNGEERAKGNILERFSAQQFPDLHSELNLSSLELGDSALYFCASSARSGRAPNEQFFGPGTRLTVL.

This clonotype was found a few times. V gene TRBV15 combines with J gene TRBJ1-2; D gene uncertain. Trimming removed 4 bases at V and 4 bases at J, with 16 bases between. Germline CDR1 reads LNHNV; CDR2 reads YYDKDF (reference sequence). This CDR3 region has 15 residues. In DNA form, the CDR3 reads TGTGCCACCAGCACCGCCCCAGCAGCCCGCTATGGCTACACCTTC. Residues: CATSTAPAARYGYTF.

The chain recombines TRBV6-5 with TRBJ2-1, with D possibly called TRBD1 or TRBD2 (5 bases each). CDR1 is MNHEY and CDR2 is SVGAGI in the germline V gene. Trimming took 4 bases from V and 10 from J, leaving 20 bases between them. The CDR3 totals 15 residues. The CDR3 loop is CASSFSGTNTGEQFF. CDR3 DNA sequence: TGTGCCAGCAGTTTTTCCGGGACCAACACCGGAGAGCAGTTCTTC.

This chain joins TRBV5-6 and TRBJ1-6; D possibly corresponds to TRBD1 (5 bases). V dropped 0 bases and J dropped 10 bases, with 14 bases sitting between them. The CDR3 has 15 residues. Germline V gene sequence: CDR1 SGHDT, CDR2 YYEEEE. CDR3 DNA: TGTGCCAGCAGCTTGGAGAGGCAGGGCAGGTCACCCCTCCACTTT. Protein product: CASSLERQGRSPLHF.

This clonotype was seen only a few times. The rearrangement joins TRBV7-2 to TRBJ2-7; 9 nucleotides match TRBD2. CDR1 is SGHTA, CDR2 FQGNSA, per germline. The ends lost 5 bases at V and 0 bases at J; junction bases unmatched: 14. The CDR3 is 18 residues long. The DNA for the CDR3 is TGTGCCAGCAGCCCCGATAAGCTAGCGGGACGAGTCTCCTACGAGCAGTACTTC. Translated: CASSPDKLAGRVSYEQYF.

This clonotype was detected only a few times. This sequence joins TRBV5-1 and TRBJ2-3; possible D gene TRBD1, 6 bases. Trimming cost V 3 bases and J 3 bases, with 14 bases left between them. This CDR3 has 15 residues. Looked up from germline, CDR1 is SGHRS and CDR2 is YFSETQ. CDR3 coding DNA: TGCGCCAGCAGCTCCGAAGGACAGTTAACAGATACGCAGTATTTT. It specifies CASSSEGQLTDTQYF.

The chain uses TRBV29-1 and TRBJ2-5; TRBD2 agrees at 7 bases. Germline V lookup: CDR1 SQVTM, CDR2 ANQGSEA. J gave up 5 bases and V 0 bases, and 3 bases lay outside the gene matches. The CDR3 contains 13 residues. The DNA for the CDR3 is TGCAGCGTTGAAGATTGGCGGGGGGAGACCCAGTACTTC. Translated: CSVEDWRGETQYF.

V and J are TRBV20-1 and TRBJ2-5; D could derive from TRBD1 or TRBD2 (5 bases each). The V gene lost 3 bases and the J gene lost 5 bases, with 13 bases spanning the gap. This CDR3 comprises 13 residues. CDR1 is DFQATT, CDR2 SNEGSKA, per germline (reference sequence). CDR3: CSASGGPRETQYF. DNA for the CDR3: TGCAGTGCTAGTGGGGGACCAAGGGAGACCCAGTACTTC.

This chain links TRBV5-1 with TRBJ2-7, with TRBD2 identical over 8 bases. Germline CDR1 reads SGHRS; CDR2 reads YFSETQ. J gave up 4 bases and V 4 bases, and 7 bases lay outside the gene matches. The CDR3 extends over 14 amino acids. CDR3 sequence: CASSPGRVNYEQYF. Written as DNA, the CDR3 is TGCGCCAGCAGCCCCGGGAGGGTTAATTACGAGCAGTACTTC.

This clonotype was counted only a few times. V usage is TRBV9 and J usage is TRBJ2-7; D unresolved. CDR1 SGDLS and CDR2 YYNGEE come from the germline V gene. V was clipped by 2 bases and J by 2 bases, with 11 bases between them. CDR3 size: 14 residues. The CDR3 DNA sequence: TGTGCCAGCAGCGTCAGTAGCTTGGCCTACGAGCAGTACTTC. It specifies CASSVSSLAYEQYF.

In DNA form, the CDR3 reads TGCAGTGCTAGAGGTTTTACCGGGAAAAACACTGAAGCTTTCTTT. It codes for CSARGFTGKNTEAFF. The genes are TRBV20-1 and TRBJ1-1; D unclear. CDR1 DFQATT and CDR2 SNEGSKA come from the germline V gene (reference sequence). Between the trimmed V and J ends, which lost 1 base and 2 bases, there was a span of 14 bases. This CDR3 spans 15 amino acids.

This clonotype was recorded a few times. The chain combines TRBV27 with TRBJ2-3; TRBD1 matches 8 bases. This CDR3 has 16 residues. V was clipped by 5 bases and J by 8 bases; unmatched bases: 15. The germline V gene has CDR1 MNHEY and CDR2 SMNVEV (reference sequence). This CDR3 is CASSRRQGPLLGTQYF. CDR3 sequence (DNA): TGTGCCAGCAGTCGCCGACAGGGGCCCCTCCTCGGTACGCAGTATTTT.

This clonotype was found many times. The chain's CDR3 is CATSWTGLDTGELFF. CDR3 coding DNA: TGTGCCACCAGCTGGACAGGGCTTGACACCGGGGAGCTGTTTTTT. The J gene is TRBJ2-2, the V gene TRBV24-1, with TRBD1 identical over 8 bases. The V gene's germline CDR1 is KGHDR and CDR2 SFDVKD. Trimming at V came to 7 bases and at J to 3 bases, leaving 6 bases not matched to a gene. The CDR3 has 15 amino acids.

The CDR3 bases are TGTGCCAGCAGCTTGTTCCGAGTCCGGCCCCCTTTATCTGGGGCCAACGTCCTGACTTTC. This gives the protein CASSLFRVRPPLSGANVLTF. The gene calls are TRBV5-4 and TRBJ2-6; no definite D call. Per germline, CDR1 SGHNT and CDR2 YYREEE (reference sequence). Trimming took 1 base from V and 1 from J, leaving 21 bases between them. The CDR3 sequence is 20 residues long.

The chain combines TRBV7-8 with TRBJ2-3; 8 bases align to TRBD2. The CDR3 has 16 residues. Trimming at V came to 11 bases and at J to 2 bases, leaving 15 bases not matched to a gene. Germline V gene lookup returns CDR1 SGHVS and CDR2 FQNEAQ. The CDR3 loop reads CAAGESAGASTDTQYF. DNA for the CDR3: TGTGCCGCCGGGGAGTCAGCGGGGGCTTCCACAGATACGCAGTATTTT.

CDR3 DNA: TGTGCCATCAGTGCCGGGACAGGTCGACCTAGCACAGATACGCAGTATTTT. This gives the protein CAISAGTGRPSTDTQYF. This chain links TRBV10-3 with TRBJ2-3; 8 positions match TRBD1. The junction had 9 bases not matched to a gene; V was cut back by 4 bases and J by 0 bases. CDR3 length: 17 amino acids. Germline V gene lookup returns CDR1 ENHRY and CDR2 SYGVKD.

The chain joins TRBV3-1 to TRBJ1-2; D is possibly TRBD1 (5 bases). This CDR3 region has 12 residues. Germline lookup yields CDR1 LGHDT and CDR2 YNNKEL (reference sequence). Trimming cost V 4 bases and J 2 bases, with 5 bases left between them. CDR3: CASSRQNYGYTF. In DNA form, the CDR3 reads TGTGCCAGCAGCCGACAGAACTATGGCTACACCTTC.